Presented here are 4 T cell receptor beta chains from one specimen sequenced in a study of blood T cell repertoires in COVID-19. Profiling relied on immunoSEQ multiplex PCR, and the TCRdb table lists in-frame clones only, not all of them. This table has approximately 310,000 clones, approximately 85% appearing once. The sample comprised PBMCs or T cells enriched from blood (not recorded which). The receptors derive from a man under 40 who had recovered from COVID-19.

This clone was counted between two and nine times. This chain connects TRBV4-1 to TRBJ2-5; TRBD1 matches 10 bases. The CDR3 contains 15 residues. J lost 4 bases, V lost 1 base, and 3 bases had no gene match. CDR1 and CDR2 from the germline V gene are MGHRA and YSYEKL. The CDR3 DNA follows: TGCGCCAGCAGCCAAGTGGGACAGGGGATAGAGACCCAGTACTTC. It specifies CASSQVGQGIETQYF.

Regarding this clone: Other DNA variants within this sample encode the same CDR3. V gene TRBV5-1 combines with J gene TRBJ1-6; 11 bases match TRBD1. There are 15 residues in the CDR3. The germline V gene encodes CDR1 SGHRS and CDR2 YFSETQ. V trimming: 0 bases; J trimming: 9 bases; junction bases outside the gene matches: 2. The CDR3 region is CASSLGGQGGSPLHF. In DNA form, the CDR3 reads TGCGCCAGCAGCTTGGGGGGACAGGGGGGTTCACCCCTCCACTTT.

The chain carries TRBV5-1 and TRBJ1-6; 8 bases match TRBD1. The germline CDR1 and CDR2 sequences are SGHRS and YFSETQ. The CDR3 totals 15 residues. Trimming took 6 bases from V and 16 from J; bases not matched to a gene: 18. The CDR3 is CASTLATPGQALLHF. The CDR3 DNA is TGCGCCAGCACTCTCGCGACCCCGGGACAGGCGTTACTCCACTTT.

This rearrangement joins TRBV6-5 to TRBJ2-7, with a weak D call TRBD1 (6 bases). This CDR3 has 14 amino acids. Germline V gene lookup returns CDR1 MNHEY and CDR2 SVGAGI. The germline V and J ends were trimmed by 3 bases and 2 bases, with 11 bases remaining between them. In nucleotides, the CDR3 is TGTGCCAGCAGTTATCTCTGGGGGCCCTACGAGCAGTACTTC. Protein sequence: CASSYLWGPYEQYF.